This T cell receptor (beta chain) appears in the sequencing data of a study of Ad26.COV2.S vaccination and SARS-CoV-2 variants. Overall study: Once or twice, 56 days apart, Ad26.COV2.S was delivered intramuscularly.

TCRdb's table, derived via immunoSEQ multiplex PCR, lists solely in-frame clones and lacks some. In the table there are a few hundred thousand clones, roughly 87% of which are singletons. The CDR3 contains 12 residues. Germline assignment: CDR1 LNHDA and CDR2 SQIVND (reference sequence). V was trimmed by 5 bases and J by 8 bases, leaving 9 bases between them. Broader study findings: Reported findings describe substantial breadth in spike-specific CD8+ and CD4+ T cell responses following vaccination. Non-spike TCR breadth was similar in vaccine and placebo recipients.

Sample treatment: 15 to 20 received Ad26.COV2.S at low or high dose, single or two shots; 5 received placebo; per-sample allocation not given. The investigators took samples on day 63 after the first vaccine or placebo injection. With respect to this clone: What it binds is unknown.

This TCR was sampled from a person between 18 and 65 years old who received the Ad26.COV2.S COVID-19 vaccine or a placebo. The sample was peripheral blood, taken in a trial of Ad26.COV2.S vaccine versus placebo. The genes are TRBV19 and TRBJ1-4, with no clear D. The CDR3 sequence: CASSPGSEKLFF. CDR3 bases: TGTGCCAGTAGTCCGGGGTCCGAAAAACTGTTTTTT.